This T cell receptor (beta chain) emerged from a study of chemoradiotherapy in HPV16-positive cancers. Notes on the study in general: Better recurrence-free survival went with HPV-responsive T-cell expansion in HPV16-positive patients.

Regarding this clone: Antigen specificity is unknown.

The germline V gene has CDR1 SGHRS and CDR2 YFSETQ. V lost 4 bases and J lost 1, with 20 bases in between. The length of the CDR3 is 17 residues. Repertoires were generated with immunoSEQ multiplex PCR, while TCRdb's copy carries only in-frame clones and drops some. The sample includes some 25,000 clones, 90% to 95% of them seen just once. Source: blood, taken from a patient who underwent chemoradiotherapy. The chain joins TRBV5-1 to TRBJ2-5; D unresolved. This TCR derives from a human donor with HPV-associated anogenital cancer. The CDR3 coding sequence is TGCGCCAGCAGCCCCACCCCATTGGGATCTCTCCAAGAGACCCAGTACTTC. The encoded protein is CASSPTPLGSLQETQYF.